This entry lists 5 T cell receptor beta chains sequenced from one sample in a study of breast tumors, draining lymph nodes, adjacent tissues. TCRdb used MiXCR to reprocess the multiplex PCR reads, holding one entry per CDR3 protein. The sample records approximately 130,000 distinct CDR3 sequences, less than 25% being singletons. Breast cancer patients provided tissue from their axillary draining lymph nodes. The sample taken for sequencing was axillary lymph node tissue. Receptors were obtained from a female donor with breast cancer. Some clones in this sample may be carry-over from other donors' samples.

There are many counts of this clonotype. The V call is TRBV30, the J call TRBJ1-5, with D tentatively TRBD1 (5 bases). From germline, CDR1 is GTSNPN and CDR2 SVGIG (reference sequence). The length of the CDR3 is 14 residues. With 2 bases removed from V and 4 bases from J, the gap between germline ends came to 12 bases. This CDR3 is CAWSPRDPNQPQHF. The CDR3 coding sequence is TGTGCCTGGAGTCCCCGGGACCCAAATCAGCCCCAGCATTTT.

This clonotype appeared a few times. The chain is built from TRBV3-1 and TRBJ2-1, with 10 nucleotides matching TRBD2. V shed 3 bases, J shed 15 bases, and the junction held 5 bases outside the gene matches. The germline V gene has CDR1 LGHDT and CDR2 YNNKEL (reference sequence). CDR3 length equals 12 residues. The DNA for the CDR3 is TGTGCCAGCAGCCATCCTAGCGGGAGTTCGTTCTTC. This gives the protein CASSHPSGSSFF.

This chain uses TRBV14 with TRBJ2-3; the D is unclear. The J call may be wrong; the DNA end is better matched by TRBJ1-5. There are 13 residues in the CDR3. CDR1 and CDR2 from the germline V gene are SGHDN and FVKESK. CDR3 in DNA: TGTGCCAGCAGCCGCGGGAGGGCAGATACGCAGCATTTT. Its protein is CASSRGRADTQHF.

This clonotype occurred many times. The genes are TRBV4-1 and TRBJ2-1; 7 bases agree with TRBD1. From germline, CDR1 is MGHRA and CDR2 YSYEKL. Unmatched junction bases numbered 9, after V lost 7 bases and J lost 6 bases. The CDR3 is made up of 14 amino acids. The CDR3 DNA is TGCGCCAGCAAGGGGGCAGGATTTGGCAATGAGCAGTTCTTC. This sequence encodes CASKGAGFGNEQFF.

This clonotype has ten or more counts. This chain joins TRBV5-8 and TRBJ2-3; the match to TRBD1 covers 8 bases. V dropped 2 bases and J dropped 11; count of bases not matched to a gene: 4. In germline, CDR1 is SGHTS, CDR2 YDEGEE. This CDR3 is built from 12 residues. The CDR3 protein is CASSFSQGGQYF. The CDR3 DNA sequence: TGTGCCAGCAGCTTTTCACAGGGGGGGCAGTATTTT.